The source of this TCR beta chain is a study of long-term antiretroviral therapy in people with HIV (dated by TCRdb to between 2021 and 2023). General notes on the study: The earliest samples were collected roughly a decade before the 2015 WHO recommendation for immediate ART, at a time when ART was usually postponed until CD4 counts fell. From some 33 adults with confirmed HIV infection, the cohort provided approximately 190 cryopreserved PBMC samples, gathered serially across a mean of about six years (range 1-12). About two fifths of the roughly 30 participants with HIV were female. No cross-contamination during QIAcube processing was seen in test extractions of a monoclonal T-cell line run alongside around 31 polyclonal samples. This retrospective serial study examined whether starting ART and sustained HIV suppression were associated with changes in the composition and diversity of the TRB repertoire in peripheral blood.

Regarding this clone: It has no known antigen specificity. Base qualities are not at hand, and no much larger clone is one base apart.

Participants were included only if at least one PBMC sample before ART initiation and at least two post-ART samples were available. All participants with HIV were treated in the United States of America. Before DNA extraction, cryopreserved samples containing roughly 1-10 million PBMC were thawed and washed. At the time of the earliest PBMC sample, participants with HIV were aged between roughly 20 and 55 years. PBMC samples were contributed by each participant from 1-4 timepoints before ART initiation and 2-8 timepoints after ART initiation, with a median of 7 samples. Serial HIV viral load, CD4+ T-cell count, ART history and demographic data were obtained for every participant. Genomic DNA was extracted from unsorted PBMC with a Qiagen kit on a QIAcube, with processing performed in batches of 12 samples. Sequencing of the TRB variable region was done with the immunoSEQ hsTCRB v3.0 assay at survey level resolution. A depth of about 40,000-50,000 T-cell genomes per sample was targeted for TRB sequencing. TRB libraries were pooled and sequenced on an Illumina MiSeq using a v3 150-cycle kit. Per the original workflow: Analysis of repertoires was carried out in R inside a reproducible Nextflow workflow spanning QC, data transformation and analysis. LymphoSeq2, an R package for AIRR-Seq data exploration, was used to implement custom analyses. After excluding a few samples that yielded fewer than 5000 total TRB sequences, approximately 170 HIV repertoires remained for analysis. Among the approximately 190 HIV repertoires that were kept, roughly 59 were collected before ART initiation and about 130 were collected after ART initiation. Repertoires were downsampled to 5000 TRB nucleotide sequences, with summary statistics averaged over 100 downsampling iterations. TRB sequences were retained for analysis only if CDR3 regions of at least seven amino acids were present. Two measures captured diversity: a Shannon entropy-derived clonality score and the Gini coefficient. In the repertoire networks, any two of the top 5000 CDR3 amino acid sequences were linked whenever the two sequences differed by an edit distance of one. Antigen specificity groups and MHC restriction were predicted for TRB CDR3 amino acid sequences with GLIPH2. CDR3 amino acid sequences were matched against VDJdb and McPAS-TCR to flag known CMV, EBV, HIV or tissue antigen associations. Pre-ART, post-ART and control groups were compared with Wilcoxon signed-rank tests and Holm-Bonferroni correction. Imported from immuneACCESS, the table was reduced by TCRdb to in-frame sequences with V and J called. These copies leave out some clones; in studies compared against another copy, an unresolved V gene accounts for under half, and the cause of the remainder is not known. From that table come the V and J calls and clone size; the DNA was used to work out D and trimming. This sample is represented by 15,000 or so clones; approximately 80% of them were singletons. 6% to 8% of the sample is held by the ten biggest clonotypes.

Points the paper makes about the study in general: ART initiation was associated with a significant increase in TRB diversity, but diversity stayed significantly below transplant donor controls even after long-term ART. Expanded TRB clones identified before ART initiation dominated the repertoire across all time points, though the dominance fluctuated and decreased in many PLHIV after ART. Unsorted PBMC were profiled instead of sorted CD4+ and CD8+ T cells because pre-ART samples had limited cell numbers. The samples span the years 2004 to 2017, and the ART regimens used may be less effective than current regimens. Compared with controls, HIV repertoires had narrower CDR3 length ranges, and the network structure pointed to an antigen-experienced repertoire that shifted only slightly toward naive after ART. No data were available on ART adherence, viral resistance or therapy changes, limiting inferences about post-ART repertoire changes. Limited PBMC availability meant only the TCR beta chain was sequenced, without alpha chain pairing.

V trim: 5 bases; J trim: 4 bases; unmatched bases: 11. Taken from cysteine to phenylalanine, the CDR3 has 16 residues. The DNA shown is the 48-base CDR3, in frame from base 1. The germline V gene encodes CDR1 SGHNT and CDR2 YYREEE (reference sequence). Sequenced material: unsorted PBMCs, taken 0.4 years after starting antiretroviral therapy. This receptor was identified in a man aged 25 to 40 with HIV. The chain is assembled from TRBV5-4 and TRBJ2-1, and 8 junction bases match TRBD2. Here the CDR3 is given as CASRSTLAERYNEQFF. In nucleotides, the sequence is TGTGCCAGCAGATCCACACTAGCGGAGAGATACAATGAGCAGTTCTTC. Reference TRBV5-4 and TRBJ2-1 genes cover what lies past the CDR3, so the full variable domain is ETGVTQSPTHLIKTRGQQVTLRCSSQSGHNTVSWYQQALGQGPQFIFQYYREEENGRGNFPPRFSGLQFPNYSSELNVNALELDDSALYLCASRSTLAERYNEQFFGPGTRLTVL.